The 22 T cell receptor beta chains below all came from one sample that was sequenced in a study of T-cell memory formation after mild COVID-19. TCRdb used MiXCR to reprocess the 5' RACE reads, holding one entry per CDR3 protein. The profile shows some 150,000 distinct CDR3 sequences, roughly a quarter of them singletons. Input material: PBMCs or a T cell subset sorted from them (not recorded which). All receptors derive from an adult woman who had mild COVID-19 (a few samples of this study predate the infection). Cell type and time point are not known.

The rearrangement uses TRBV11-2 and TRBJ2-7; the match to TRBD1 covers 7 bases. Germline-derived CDR1 and CDR2 are SGHAT and FQNNGV. V lost 2 bases and J lost 0; bases outside the gene matches: 7. This CDR3 has 16 amino acids. Here the CDR3 DNA reads TGTGCCAGCAGCTTAACAGGGGTCGTCCTCTCCTACGAGCAGTACTTC. Translation gives CASSLTGVVLSYEQYF.

The gene calls are TRBV10-3 and TRBJ2-5; D is unclear. The CDR3 runs 13 residues. Germline V gene sequence: CDR1 ENHRY, CDR2 SYGVKD. Trimming stripped 2 bases from V and 3 bases from J, with 7 bases between. CDR3 sequence (DNA): TGTGCCATCAGTGAGGTGGCGGAAGAGACCCAGTACTTC. As protein: CAISEVAEETQYF.

The gene calls are TRBV7-9 and TRBJ2-1, with 7 positions matching TRBD2. J gave up 3 bases and V 5 bases, and 10 bases lay outside the gene matches. In germline, CDR1 is SEHNR, CDR2 FQNEAQ (reference sequence). CDR3 size: 16 residues. In nucleotides, the CDR3 is TGTGCCAGCAGCCATCAGTTTAGCGGGCTCTACAATGAGCAGTTCTTC. This encodes CASSHQFSGLYNEQFF.

This clonotype occurred a few times. The genes are TRBV20-1 and TRBJ2-7; D possibly corresponds to TRBD1 (6 bases). Germline loops: CDR1 DFQATT, CDR2 SNEGSKA (reference sequence). This CDR3 spans 15 amino acids. V shed 1 base and J shed 3 bases, with 16 bases lying between them. CDR3 DNA: TGCAGTGCTAGAGGTCCCCAGGGGCTACTCTACGAGCAGTACTTC. Translating it yields CSARGPQGLLYEQYF.

This clonotype was detected a few times. The rearrangement uses TRBV9 and TRBJ2-1; D is perhaps TRBD2 (5 bases). Looked up from germline, CDR1 is SGDLS and CDR2 is YYNGEE. Trimming removed 3 bases from V and 7 bases from J, with 11 bases in between. The CDR3 loop spans 13 amino acids. The DNA of the CDR3 is TGTGCCAGCAGCGCGAGCCCGGGGAATGAGCAGTTCTTC. Amino acids: CASSASPGNEQFF.

The gene calls are TRBV7-9 and TRBJ2-1; D perhaps matches TRBD1 (6 bases). This CDR3 spans 13 amino acids. The V end was cut by 5 bases, the J end by 8 bases, with 13 bases between. CDR1 is SEHNR and CDR2 is FQNEAQ in the germline V gene (reference sequence). The CDR3 DNA reads TGTGCCAGCAGCCAGGCAGGGGCTGATGAGCAGTTCTTC. This codes for CASSQAGADEQFF.

The V and J genes are TRBV7-3 and TRBJ2-1; either TRBD1 or TRBD2 may fit D (5 bases each). The CDR3 is made up of 13 amino acids. The V end lost 9 bases, the J end lost 8 bases, and 17 bases lay between the germline ends. CDR1 is SGHTA and CDR2 is FQGTGA in the germline V gene. CDR3 region: CASSEGSLDEQFF. In nucleotides, the CDR3 is TGTGCCAGTAGCGAGGGGTCCCTTGATGAGCAGTTCTTC. Supplemented by reference TRBV7-3 and TRBJ2-1, the full variable domain reads GAGVSQTPSNKVTEKGKYVELRCDPISGHTALYWYRQSLGQGPEFLIYFQGTGAADDSGLPNDRFFAVRPEGSVSTLKIQRTERGDSAVYLCASSEGSLDEQFFGPGTRLTVL.

The chain has TRBV19 and TRBJ2-1; perhaps TRBD2 as D (6 bases). The CDR3 sequence is 15 residues long. The germline V gene encodes CDR1 LNHDA and CDR2 SQIVND (reference sequence). The germline V and J ends were trimmed by 3 bases and 8 bases, with 17 bases remaining between them. CDR3 in DNA: TGTGCCAGTAGTATGAGGCTAGCGCCTAACGATGAGCAGTTCTTC. Its protein is CASSMRLAPNDEQFF.

This sequence joins TRBV4-1 and TRBJ1-6; D remains ambiguous. CDR1 and CDR2 (germline): MGHRA, YSYEKL. The ends were cut back, 1 base at V and 7 bases at J, with 17 bases in the middle. The CDR3 sequence is 17 residues long. The chain's CDR3 is CASSQATVATRNSPLHF. The CDR3 region has the DNA TGCGCCAGCAGCCAAGCCACGGTGGCCACTAGGAATTCACCCCTCCACTTT.

This clonotype appeared once. J is TRBJ1-5 and V is TRBV5-6, with 8 bases matching TRBD1. Germline CDR1 is SGHDT and CDR2 is YYEEEE. V was pared by 3 bases and J by 5 bases, with 7 bases of the junction left unmatched. The CDR3 spans 15 residues. For the CDR3, the DNA is TGTGCCAGCAGCTACGGGACAGGCCCATATCAGCCCCAGCATTTT. Amino acid sequence: CASSYGTGPYQPQHF.

This clonotype is deemed medium-sized (0.01 to 0.1%). This chain uses TRBV27 with TRBJ1-1; maybe TRBD1 (5 bases). The germline V and J ends were trimmed by 3 bases and 2 bases, with 7 bases remaining between them. The CDR3 is 13 amino acids. Per germline, CDR1 MNHEY and CDR2 SMNVEV (reference sequence). The CDR3 sequence is CASSFGANTEAFF. The CDR3 nucleotides read TGTGCCAGCAGTTTTGGGGCCAACACTGAAGCTTTCTTT.

The V call is TRBV5-6, the J call TRBJ1-1, with 7 bases aligning to TRBD1. Germline loops: CDR1 SGHDT, CDR2 YYEEEE. The V and J ends lost 4 bases and 4 bases, in that order; junction bases with no gene match: 16. The CDR3 loop spans 17 amino acids. CDR3 amino acids: CASSLATLTGTATEAFF. CDR3 coding DNA: TGTGCCAGCAGCCTCGCGACTTTGACAGGGACAGCCACTGAAGCTTTCTTT.

This sequence joins TRBV6-2 or TRBV6-3 and TRBJ2-3, with TRBD1 identical over 11 bases. From germline, CDR1 is MNHEY and CDR2 SVGEGT. The CDR3 has 15 residues. Trimming took 5 bases from V and 2 from J; bases not matched to a gene: 3. The CDR3 bases are TGTGCCAGCAGTCCGGGACAGGGGGACACAGATACGCAGTATTTT. This codes for CASSPGQGDTDTQYF.

Only a few counts were recorded for this clonotype. V usage is TRBV29-1 and J usage is TRBJ1-1; D is undetermined. The V end was cut by 4 bases, the J end by 4 bases, with 4 bases between. Germline CDR1 and CDR2: SQVTM and ANQGSEA. CDR3 length: 10 amino acids. CDR3 region: CSVGGTEAFF. CDR3 sequence (DNA): TGCAGCGTTGGGGGCACTGAAGCTTTCTTT.

The rearrangement uses TRBV9 and TRBJ2-7; no firm D call. CDR3 size: 13 residues. V was clipped by 3 bases and J by 4 bases, with 11 bases between them. Germline V gene lookup returns CDR1 SGDLS and CDR2 YYNGEE. The CDR3 nucleotides are TGTGCCAGCAGCGACGACATGACATACGAGCAGTACTTC. Residues: CASSDDMTYEQYF.

This chain connects TRBV12-3 or TRBV12-4 to TRBJ1-1; 7 bases map to TRBD1. The CDR3 loop spans 15 amino acids. After removal of 3 bases from V and 3 bases from J, the junction contained 7 bases not matched to a gene. The CDR3 coding sequence is TGTGCCAGCAGTTTCTCGGACAGGTCGGACACTGAAGCTTTCTTT. Amino acids: CASSFSDRSDTEAFF.

A few counts support this clonotype. The CDR3 coding sequence is TGTGCCAGCAGCCTCGATCACGGCACAGATACGCAGTATTTT. This translates into CASSLDHGTDTQYF. This chain uses TRBV7-3 with TRBJ2-3; D remains unclear. Trimming pared 5 bases from V and 1 base from J, leaving 10 bases between. This CDR3 is 14 amino acids long. In germline, CDR1 is SGHTA, CDR2 FQGTGA. Supplemented by reference TRBV7-3 and TRBJ2-3, the full variable domain reads GAGVSQTPSNKVTEKGKYVELRCDPISGHTALYWYRQSLGQGPEFLIYFQGTGAADDSGLPNDRFFAVRPEGSVSTLKIQRTERGDSAVYLCASSLDHGTDTQYFGPGTRLTVL.

The rearrangement uses TRBV15 and TRBJ1-1; possibly TRBD1 for D (5 bases). Germline values: CDR1 LNHNV, CDR2 YYDKDF (reference sequence). The length of the CDR3 is 16 residues. Trimming shortened V by 0 bases and J by 3 bases, and 14 bases separated the two germline ends. CDR3 DNA: TGTGCCACCAGCAGAGACGGGAATGACAGATACACTGAAGCTTTCTTT. Its translation: CATSRDGNDRYTEAFF.

The rearrangement joins TRBV19 to TRBJ2-2; D unclear. Germline CDR1 and CDR2: LNHDA and SQIVND (reference sequence). There are 16 residues in the CDR3. Trimming cost V 5 bases and J 5 bases, with 18 bases left between them. CDR3 protein: CASSSHRVLSTGELFF. In DNA form, the CDR3 reads TGTGCCAGTAGTTCGCATAGGGTATTGTCAACCGGGGAGCTGTTTTTT.

Only a few counts were recorded for this clonotype. The chain uses TRBV12-3 or TRBV12-4 and TRBJ2-1; 8 positions agree with TRBD1. This CDR3 is built from 14 residues. V dropped 5 bases and J dropped 9; count of bases not matched to a gene: 9. The CDR3 region is CASSQPRGRGEQFF. CDR3 coding DNA: TGTGCCAGCAGTCAACCCAGGGGGCGCGGTGAGCAGTTCTTC.

The rearrangement uses TRBV20-1 and TRBJ2-7, with D perhaps TRBD1 or TRBD2 (5 bases each). Trimming removed 0 bases at V and 2 bases at J, with 17 bases between. The CDR3 is 16 amino acids. In germline, CDR1 is DFQATT, CDR2 SNEGSKA (reference sequence). CDR3 in amino acids: CSARDQGRGSTYEQYF. Written as DNA, the CDR3 is TGCAGTGCTAGAGATCAGGGTCGGGGCAGTACCTACGAGCAGTACTTC.

This clonotype has more than one count but fewer than ten. V gene TRBV24-1 combines with J gene TRBJ2-2; D gene uncertain. Germline-derived CDR1 and CDR2 are KGHDR and SFDVKD. The CDR3 length is 14 residues. V lost 5 bases and J 5 bases, leaving 11 bases between the germline ends. The CDR3 region is CATSALEWTGELFF. The CDR3 DNA follows: TGTGCCACCAGTGCCCTGGAGTGGACCGGGGAGCTGTTTTTT.